Below are 32 T cell receptor beta chains sequenced from a single sample in a study of blood T cell repertoires in COVID-19. Generated by immunoSEQ multiplex PCR, the TCRdb table keeps only in-frame clones and is missing some. The table records fewer than 300,000 clones, around 81% of them present only once. The sequencing input was peripheral blood. These receptor sequences come from a person aged 70 to 79 with COVID-19, enrolled during active disease.

This rearrangement joins TRBV4-1 to TRBJ2-1; 10 nucleotides agree with TRBD1. Germline CDR1 is MGHRA and CDR2 is YSYEKL. With V trimmed by 4 bases and J by 5 bases, 14 bases remained unmatched. This CDR3 is built from 18 residues. The CDR3 sequence is CASSPFHVTGGVNNEQFF. The CDR3 region has the DNA TGCGCCAGCAGCCCTTTTCACGTGACAGGGGGCGTAAACAATGAGCAGTTCTTC.

This clone was counted once. V and J are TRBV18 and TRBJ2-5; perhaps TRBD1 as D (5 bases). V shed 3 bases and J shed 5 bases, with 22 bases lying between them. The germline gives CDR1 KGHSH, CDR2 LQKENI. The CDR3 runs 17 residues. The CDR3 spells CASSPRPPGFGQETQYF. The CDR3 DNA sequence: TGTGCCAGCTCACCCCGGCCGCCAGGGTTTGGTCAGGAGACCCAGTACTTC.

The chain joins TRBV2 to TRBJ1-4; D perhaps matches TRBD1 (5 bases). The CDR3 loop spans 18 amino acids. With 5 bases removed from V and 0 bases from J, the gap between germline ends came to 19 bases. The germline V gene encodes CDR1 SNHLY and CDR2 FYNNEI. This CDR3 reads CASSWQGGWGATNEKLFF. CDR3 sequence (DNA): TGTGCCAGCAGTTGGCAGGGAGGGTGGGGTGCAACTAATGAAAAACTGTTTTTT.

J is TRBJ1-5 and V is TRBV6-5, with 8 bases identical to TRBD1. Germline loops: CDR1 MNHEY, CDR2 SVGAGI. CDR3 size: 15 residues. V dropped 2 bases and J dropped 6; count of bases not matched to a gene: 6. In nucleotides, the CDR3 is TGTGCCAGCAGTTACGGGCAGGGGGCTGGTCAGCCCCAGCATTTT. It is translated as CASSYGQGAGQPQHF.

The sample holds one count of this clone. The chain is built from TRBV4-3 and TRBJ1-2; the D gene is possibly TRBD1 (5 bases). This CDR3 is built from 15 residues. Per germline, CDR1 LGHNA and CDR2 YSLEER. The V gene lost 0 bases and the J gene lost 6 bases, with 14 bases spanning the gap. CDR3 coding DNA: TGCGCCAGCAGCCAAGATTTATCCCGGGGGGATGGCTACACCTTC. This translates into CASSQDLSRGDGYTF.

In its sample, this clone was seen once. V usage is TRBV7-8 and J usage is TRBJ2-2; TRBD2 aligns across 9 bases. After removal of 4 bases from V and 7 bases from J, the junction contained 10 bases not matched to a gene. CDR1 is SGHVS and CDR2 is FQNEAQ in the germline V gene. The CDR3 covers 16 residues. CDR3 protein: CASSSYLAGRDGELFF. CDR3 bases: TGTGCCAGCAGCTCATACCTAGCGGGGCGCGACGGGGAGCTGTTTTTT.

The rearrangement links TRBV28 to TRBJ1-2; TRBD1 is a possible D gene (6 bases). The V gene lost 7 bases and the J gene lost 8 bases, with 14 bases spanning the gap. Looked up from germline, CDR1 is MDHEN and CDR2 is SYDVKM. This CDR3 contains 12 residues. The CDR3 sequence is CASITGPGGYTF. In DNA, the CDR3 is TGTGCCAGCATCACAGGGCCTGGCGGCTACACCTTC.

This rearrangement joins TRBV19 to TRBJ2-1, with 8 bases that match TRBD2. The CDR3 extends over 15 amino acids. J lost 2 bases, V lost 6 bases, and 6 bases had no gene match. Germline V gene data show CDR1 as LNHDA and CDR2 as SQIVND (reference sequence). CDR3 DNA: TGTGCCAGTAGGGTAGCGGGGATCCCCTACAATGAGCAGTTCTTC. It yields the protein CASRVAGIPYNEQFF.

The table lists this clone with a few counts. The gene calls are TRBV9 and TRBJ1-2; D is perhaps TRBD1 (6 bases). Trimming shortened V by 2 bases and J by 8 bases, and 13 bases separated the two germline ends. From germline, CDR1 is SGDLS and CDR2 YYNGEE. The CDR3 is made up of 13 amino acids. This CDR3 is CASSVGTIGGYTF. CDR3 sequence (DNA): TGTGCCAGCAGCGTCGGGACAATAGGCGGCTACACCTTC.

This chain links TRBV11-3 with TRBJ2-5; TRBD1 agrees at 7 bases. CDR1 SGHNT and CDR2 YENEEA come from the germline V gene. V gave up 5 bases and J gave up 10 bases; unmatched junction bases: 16. The CDR3 loop spans 15 amino acids. The CDR3 is CASSAHRGAVVDQYF. The DNA for the CDR3 is TGTGCCAGCAGCGCGCACAGGGGCGCGGTCGTAGACCAGTACTTC.

The chain recombines TRBV30 with TRBJ1-3; no clear D. The germline V gene has CDR1 GTSNPN and CDR2 SVGIG (reference sequence). V shed 4 bases and J shed 6 bases, with 13 bases lying between them. This CDR3 comprises 13 residues. CDR3 loop: CAWTGGFQNTIYF. The CDR3 DNA reads TGTGCCTGGACCGGAGGGTTCCAAAACACCATATATTTT. Combining the CDR3 with reference TRBV30 and TRBJ1-3 gives the whole variable domain SQTIHQWPATLVQPVGSPLSLECTVEGTSNPNLYWYRQAAGRGLQLLFYSVGIGQISSEVPQNLSASRPQDRQFILSSKKLLLSDSGFYLCAWTGGFQNTIYFGEGSWLTVV.

The chain has TRBV19 and TRBJ1-2; 11 bases line up with TRBD1. With V trimmed by 7 bases and J by 6 bases, 10 bases remained unmatched. In germline, CDR1 is LNHDA, CDR2 SQIVND (reference sequence). CDR3 length equals 15 residues. This CDR3 is CASTPRDRGLDGYTF. The CDR3 region has the DNA TGTGCCAGTACTCCCCGGGACAGGGGGTTGGATGGCTACACCTTC.

V is TRBV9 and J is TRBJ2-3; no clear D gene. The CDR3 extends over 15 amino acids. CDR1 and CDR2 from the germline V gene are SGDLS and YYNGEE. V was shortened by 4 bases and J by 2 bases, with 14 bases between the two germline ends. CDR3: CASSIQGGATDTQYF. CDR3 sequence (DNA): TGTGCCAGCAGCATACAAGGCGGAGCCACAGATACGCAGTATTTT. The full variable domain, completed using reference TRBV9 and TRBJ2-3, is DSGVTQTPKHLITATGQRVTLRCSPRSGDLSVYWYQQSLDQGLQFLIQYYNGEERAKGNILERFSAQQFPDLHSELNLSSLELGDSALYFCASSIQGGATDTQYFGPGTRLTVL.

This clone has a handful of counts. This CDR3 is CATSTYPGTVHLEQYF. CDR3 nucleotides: TGTGCCACTTCGACCTACCCCGGGACAGTGCATCTGGAGCAGTACTTC. The gene calls are TRBV27 and TRBJ2-7; 7 positions agree with TRBD1. The trim removed 10 bases at V and 7 bases at J, leaving 22 bases unmatched. Germline CDR1 is MNHEY and CDR2 is SMNVEV (reference sequence). The CDR3 runs 16 residues.

This clone was seen just once. The chain uses TRBV7-9 and TRBJ1-3; D ambiguous. CDR1 is SEHNR, CDR2 FQNEAQ, per germline (reference sequence). V was trimmed by 1 base and J by 2 bases, leaving 6 bases between them. The CDR3 spans 14 residues. CDR3 nucleotides: TGTGCCAGCAGCTTAGTGGAGGCTGGAAACACCATATATTTT. Protein: CASSLVEAGNTIYF.

The chain employs TRBV9 and TRBJ2-1; 11 bases fit TRBD1. The ends lost 4 bases at V and 7 bases at J; junction bases unmatched: 7. Germline V gene sequence: CDR1 SGDLS, CDR2 YYNGEE. This CDR3 has 15 residues. DNA for the CDR3: TGTGCCAGCAGCCCCAGGGGGACAGGGGGAAATGAGCAGTTCTTC. Residues: CASSPRGTGGNEQFF.

The chain is built from TRBV6-5 and TRBJ1-1, with 8 bases fitting TRBD1. The CDR3 runs to 14 residues. V lost 5 bases to trimming and J lost 2 bases; unmatched junction nucleotides: 4. From germline, CDR1 is MNHEY and CDR2 SVGAGI. The CDR3 DNA reads TGTGCCAGCAGTAAGGACAGGGCTAACACTGAAGCTTTCTTT. This codes for CASSKDRANTEAFF.

The chain combines TRBV21-1 with TRBJ1-2; TRBD1 is taken as the D call from the table, unchecked against the DNA. TRBV21-1 represents a pseudogene. The CDR3 runs 14 residues. DNA of the CDR3: TGTGCCAGCAGCAAAGCGGACAGGGACTATGGCTACACCTTC. Residues: CASSKADRDYGYTF.

This chain links TRBV5-4 with TRBJ2-1; possibly TRBD1 for D (5 bases). Deletions cut 4 bases from V and 8 bases from J, with 16 bases between. Germline values: CDR1 SGHNT, CDR2 YYREEE (reference sequence). The CDR3 length is 14 residues. The CDR3 coding sequence is TGTGCCAGCAGCGGAATTGAGCAGGGCTATGAGCAGTTCTTC. Protein product: CASSGIEQGYEQFF.

The sample holds a few counts of this clone. J is TRBJ2-1 and V is TRBV2, with a possible D match to TRBD2 (6 bases). This CDR3 region has 11 residues. The ends were cut back, 11 bases at V and 9 bases at J, with 14 bases in the middle. CDR1 and CDR2 from the germline V gene are SNHLY and FYNNEI. The CDR3 reads CALRDFGEQFF. CDR3 nucleotides: TGTGCCCTCAGGGACTTTGGTGAGCAGTTCTTC. Drawing the rest from reference TRBV2 and TRBJ2-1, the complete variable domain is EPEVTQTPSHQVTQMGQEVILRCVPISNHLYFYWYRQILGQKVEFLVSFYNNEISEKSEIFDDQFSVERPDGSNFTLKIRSTKLEDSAMYFCALRDFGEQFFGPGTRLTVL.

V and J are TRBV28 and TRBJ2-5, with D tentatively TRBD2 (6 bases). Germline V gene data show CDR1 as MDHEN and CDR2 as SYDVKM. V was clipped by 4 bases and J by 2 bases, with 17 bases between them. CDR3 length: 16 amino acids. In nucleotides, the CDR3 is TGTGCCAGCAGTTCCCGGGACTCTTCAATACAAGAGACCCAGTACTTC. Residues: CASSSRDSSIQETQYF.

The CDR3 DNA reads as TGTGCCATCAGCGGACAGGGGACTGGAAACACCATATATTTT. Translated: CAISGQGTGNTIYF. This chain uses TRBV10-3 with TRBJ1-3; 9 bases fit TRBD1. This CDR3 spans 14 amino acids. Germline CDR1 reads ENHRY; CDR2 reads SYGVKD. Unmatched junction bases numbered 2, after V lost 6 bases and J lost 2 bases.

The V gene is TRBV7-3, the J gene TRBJ2-2; 13 bases are shared with TRBD2. Per germline, CDR1 SGHTA and CDR2 FQGTGA. The CDR3 totals 17 residues. The V gene end was trimmed by 8 bases and the J gene end by 4 bases; junction bases not matched to a gene: 10. CDR3 loop: CASGGLAGAPITGELFF. DNA for the CDR3: TGTGCCAGCGGTGGACTAGCGGGGGCCCCGATCACCGGGGAGCTGTTTTTT.

The chain has TRBV2 and TRBJ1-6; perhaps TRBD1 as D (5 bases). The CDR3 runs to 14 residues. Germline V gives CDR1 SNHLY, CDR2 FYNNEI. Deletions cut 3 bases from V and 9 bases from J, with 12 bases between. CDR3 in amino acids: CASSDGGGLSPLHF. In nucleotides, the CDR3 is TGTGCCAGCAGTGACGGGGGAGGACTTTCACCCCTCCACTTT.

The chain combines TRBV30 with TRBJ1-5, with 8 positions matching TRBD1. The length of the CDR3 is 13 residues. The junction had 4 bases not matched to a gene; V was cut back by 4 bases and J by 5 bases. Germline CDR1 GTSNPN, CDR2 SVGIG (reference sequence). The DNA for the CDR3 is TGTGCCTGGACCGGACAGGGAGATCAGCCCCAGCATTTT. It codes for CAWTGQGDQPQHF.

The chain links TRBV24-1 to TRBJ2-6, with 10 bases fitting TRBD1. Germline CDR1 reads KGHDR; CDR2 reads SFDVKD. The junction had 10 bases not matched to a gene; V was cut back by 12 bases and J by 0 bases. The length of the CDR3 is 17 residues. Here the CDR3 DNA reads TGTGCCGCAGCGGGACAGGGGCCCTTCTCTGGGGCCAACGTCCTGACTTTC. It translates to CAAAGQGPFSGANVLTF.

The chain has TRBV2 and TRBJ2-2; D unclear. The germline V and J ends were trimmed by 8 bases and 7 bases, with 8 bases remaining between them. CDR3 size: 11 residues. Germline V gene sequence: CDR1 SNHLY, CDR2 FYNNEI. DNA for the CDR3: TGTGCCAGCCGACTTAACGGGGAGCTGTTTTTT. It specifies CASRLNGELFF.

This clone has only a few counts. The chain combines TRBV19 with TRBJ2-2; tentatively, D is TRBD2 (6 bases). The V gene lost 3 bases and the J gene lost 6 bases, with 14 bases spanning the gap. The V gene's germline CDR1 is LNHDA and CDR2 SQIVND (reference sequence). This CDR3 comprises 15 residues. The DNA of the CDR3 is TGTGCCAGTAGTATCGGGGGTGGTAGGGCCGGGGAGCTGTTTTTT. Its translation: CASSIGGGRAGELFF.

The chain has TRBV4-2 and TRBJ2-1; no definite D call. This CDR3 has 13 residues. Germline lookup yields CDR1 LGHNA and CDR2 YNFKEQ. Trimming took 1 base from V and 8 from J, leaving 9 bases between them. The CDR3: CASSQGWSDEQFF. For the CDR3, the DNA is TGTGCCAGCAGCCAAGGGTGGAGCGATGAGCAGTTCTTC.

This clone came up once. The chain has TRBV28 and TRBJ1-4; 9 bases match TRBD1. With 8 bases clipped from V and 7 bases from J, the junction kept 11 bases outside the gene matches. The CDR3 has 15 residues. Germline-derived CDR1 and CDR2 are MDHEN and SYDVKM. The CDR3 loop is CASGNLGQGGEKLFF. DNA of the CDR3: TGTGCCAGCGGTAATCTGGGACAGGGTGGTGAAAAACTGTTTTTT.

The J gene is TRBJ2-3, the V gene TRBV5-6, with no clear D. Trimming stripped 5 bases from V and 4 bases from J, with 5 bases between. This CDR3 is built from 11 residues. Germline-derived CDR1 and CDR2 are SGHDT and YYEEEE. DNA for the CDR3: TGTGCCAGCAGGGCCGCAGATACGCAGTATTTT. It specifies CASRAADTQYF.

V gene TRBV6-6 combines with J gene TRBJ1-5; D is unclear. V lost 7 bases to trimming and J lost 9 bases, with 16 bases between them. The CDR3 covers 13 residues. Germline V gives CDR1 MNHNY, CDR2 SVGAGI (reference sequence). The CDR3 DNA sequence: TGTGCCAGCAACATCCCCGGCCGGGGGCCCCAGCATTTT. Amino acids: CASNIPGRGPQHF.